This is a list of T cell receptor beta chains from one sample in a study of blood T cell repertoires in COVID-19. Assay used: immunoSEQ multiplex PCR; TCRdb lists only in-frame clones, some missing. The sample consists of 75,000 to 95,000 clones, approximately 85% of them appearing once. The sample comprised peripheral blood. These TCRs come from a human donor in a cohort sampled during active COVID-19. Both conserved end residues are part of each CDR3. Each record gives: clone size, D gene, J gene, V gene, CDR3 DNA, CDR3 protein. A D gene is named only where the DNA matches it firmly. Only part of the rows carry a size: once, few, many, or a class if the clone is expanded.

clone size: -; D gene: TRBD1; J gene: TRBJ2-2; V gene: TRBV19; CDR3 DNA: TGTGCCAGTAAAGGGACAGGGGGCGTGGGCGGGGAGCTGTTTTTT; CDR3 protein: CASKGTGGVGGELFF
clone size: -; D gene: TRBD1; J gene: TRBJ2-2; V gene: TRBV6-6; CDR3 DNA: TGTGCCAGCAGTCTAGGGACAGGGGGTACCGGGGAGCTGTTTTTT; CDR3 protein: CASSLGTGGTGELFF
clone size: -; D gene: -; J gene: TRBJ1-5; V gene: TRBV7-8; CDR3 DNA: TGTGCCAGCAGGCCTAGAGGGGGAATCAATCAGCCCCAGCATTTT; CDR3 protein: CASRPRGGINQPQHF
clone size: -; D gene: -; J gene: TRBJ1-3; V gene: TRBV28; CDR3 DNA: TGTGCCAGCAGTTTAGACAGTGGAAACACCATATATTTT; CDR3 protein: CASSLDSGNTIYF
clone size: -; D gene: TRBD2; J gene: TRBJ2-5; V gene: TRBV4-1; CDR3 DNA: TGCGCCAGCAGCCAAGAACGGGCGGGGGACCTCAAAGAGACCCAGTACTTC; CDR3 protein: CASSQERAGDLKETQYF
clone size: few; D gene: -; J gene: TRBJ1-1; V gene: TRBV14; CDR3 DNA: TGTGCCAGCAGCACCACCCGGGGAGCTGAAGCTTTCTTT; CDR3 protein: CASSTTRGAEAFF
clone size: -; D gene: -; J gene: TRBJ1-6; V gene: TRBV7-8; CDR3 DNA: TGTGCCAGCAGCTTAGCCGGGACAAGAGATTCACCCCTCCACTTT; CDR3 protein: CASSLAGTRDSPLHF
clone size: -; D gene: TRBD2; J gene: TRBJ2-3; V gene: TRBV30; CDR3 DNA: TGTGCCTGGAGTCTGACGGGGGACTACTCTAGCACAGATACGCAGTATTTT; CDR3 protein: CAWSLTGDYSSTDTQYF
clone size: -; D gene: -; J gene: TRBJ1-5; V gene: TRBV2; CDR3 DNA: TGTGCCAGCAGTGGGCACCGGGGGGGCGGTCAGCCCCAGCATTTT; CDR3 protein: CASSGHRGGGQPQHF
clone size: once; D gene: TRBD2; J gene: TRBJ2-2; V gene: TRBV3-1/TRBV3-2; CDR3 DNA: TGTGCCAGCTTCTGGGGGCTAGCGGGGATCACCGGGGAGCTGTTTTTT; CDR3 protein: CASFWGLAGITGELFF
clone size: many; D gene: -; J gene: TRBJ1-1; V gene: TRBV5-6; CDR3 DNA: TGTGCCAGCAGCCCGTTGGACAGTAACACTGAAGCTTTCTTT; CDR3 protein: CASSPLDSNTEAFF
clone size: -; D gene: -; J gene: TRBJ2-3; V gene: TRBV11-3; CDR3 DNA: TGTGCCAGCAGCTTAGGCGGGGTGGGGGCAGATACGCAGTATTTT; CDR3 protein: CASSLGGVGADTQYF